This TCR beta chain is from a study of blood T cell repertoires in COVID-19. As for the study in general: COVID-19 samples collected from the United States, Italy and Spain covered acute and convalescent phases. T cells, B-cell-depleted T cells, or PBMCs provided the cDNA or gDNA that served as material.

Original handling: It was from reference gene primer amplification that nucleated cell counts were estimated. Sequencing was performed with immunoSEQ multiplex PCR; in TCRdb, only in-frame clones are kept and a portion is missing. V, J and clone size were drawn from that table, and D and trimming were deduced from the DNA. Counted here are about 83,000 clones, around 80% occurring once; the ten biggest clones make up about 16%. The length of the CDR3 is 13 residues. CDR1 is SGHTA, CDR2 FQGTGA, per germline. Losses at the gene ends were 3 bases for V and 8 bases for J; bases not matched to a gene: 6. V gene TRBV7-3 combines with J gene TRBJ1-1, with TRBD1 matching over 7 bases. This TCR was recovered from a woman aged 80 or older with acute or convalescent COVID-19. Sequencing input: peripheral blood. CDR3 coding DNA: TGTGCCAGCAGCTTTAGGGACAGAAAGGAAGCTTTCTTT. Its protein product is CASSFRDRKEAFF.